This T cell receptor beta chain came from a study of CD8+CD57+ T cells in acquired aplastic anemia. In its sample, this clonotype was seen many times. Germline V gene data show CDR1 as SGHTA and CDR2 as FQGNSA. V dropped 4 bases and J dropped 3 bases, with 7 bases sitting between them. This CDR3 contains 12 residues. Flow cytometry had shown expanded CD8+CD57+ cells in the patients chosen for sequencing. Blood came from patients not yet given any therapy. The TCR beta profiling, which covered VDJ combination and CDR3 sequence, was carried out using genomic DNA as the template. MiXCR, applied by TCRdb to the reads, yields one record per CDR3 protein. The table has approximately 470,000 distinct CDR3 sequences, under 40% seen once.

The sequence was obtained from a human donor with aplastic anemia. The V call is TRBV7-2, the J call TRBJ2-7, with a possible D match to TRBD1 (5 bases). Sequences were obtained from sorted CD4+, CD8+, or CD8+CD57+ T cells (not recorded which) from PBMCs. The CDR3 nucleotides read TGTGCCAGCAGCTCGACAGTCTACGAGCAGTACTTC. It specifies CASSSTVYEQYF. The full variable domain, completed using reference TRBV7-2 and TRBJ2-7, is GAGVSQSPSNKVTEKGKDVELRCDPISGHTALYWYRQSLGQGLEFLIYFQGNSAPDKSGLPSDRFSAERTGGSVSTLTIQRTQQEDSAVYLCASSSTVYEQYFGPGTRLTVT.